These 24 T cell receptor beta chains were all obtained from the same sample, sequenced in a study of OX40 agonist ivuxolimab in advanced cancers. Sequencing was performed with immunoSEQ multiplex PCR; in TCRdb, only in-frame clones are kept and a portion is missing. Of tens of thousands of clones in the sample, around 90% were seen once. The sample here was CD4+ or CD8+ T cells sorted from blood, taken in a trial of the OX40 agonist ivuxolimab. These receptor sequences come from an adult with an advanced solid tumor such as melanoma, head and neck, liver or kidney cancer.

The genes are TRBV6-5 and TRBJ2-7; no clear D gene. From germline, CDR1 is MNHEY and CDR2 SVGAGI. The V end was cut by 9 bases, the J end by 9 bases, with 21 bases between. The CDR3 covers 13 residues. CDR3 region: CARLNPGPPAQYF. The CDR3 DNA is TGTGCCAGGCTCAACCCGGGTCCTCCCGCGCAGTACTTC.

CDR3 sequence reads: CASSVREGWSRRSYGYTF. CDR3 DNA sequence: TGTGCCAGCAGTGTCCGGGAAGGATGGTCGCGCCGGAGCTATGGCTACACCTTC. The gene calls are TRBV2 and TRBJ1-2; D uncertain. V shed 4 bases and J shed 4 bases, with 25 bases lying between them. Germline CDR1 reads SNHLY; CDR2 reads FYNNEI. The CDR3 contains 18 residues.

V and J are TRBV9 and TRBJ2-7, with TRBD1 matching 9 bases. The germline V gene encodes CDR1 SGDLS and CDR2 YYNGEE. J gave up 2 bases and V 5 bases, and 8 bases lay outside the gene matches. The CDR3 is made up of 15 amino acids. This chain's CDR3 is CASSREGQGTYEQYF. CDR3 nucleotides: TGTGCCAGCAGTCGAGAGGGACAGGGCACCTACGAGCAGTACTTC. The complete variable domain, with remaining parts taken from reference TRBV9 and TRBJ2-7, reads DSGVTQTPKHLITATGQRVTLRCSPRSGDLSVYWYQQSLDQGLQFLIQYYNGEERAKGNILERFSAQQFPDLHSELNLSSLELGDSALYFCASSREGQGTYEQYFGPGTRLTVT.

The chain employs TRBV5-1 and TRBJ2-7; 7 bases are a match to TRBD1. There are 13 residues in the CDR3. The V gene's germline CDR1 is SGHRS and CDR2 YFSETQ. The J segment lost 2 bases and the V segment lost 5 bases, leaving 4 bases of the junction unmatched. In DNA, the CDR3 is TGCGCCAGCAGTCTTCAGGGGGCCTACGAGCAGTACTTC. This translates into CASSLQGAYEQYF. Full variable domain (outside the CDR3, taken from reference TRBV5-1 and TRBJ2-7): KAGVTQTPRYLIKTRGQQVTLSCSPISGHRSVSWYQQTPGQGLQFLFEYFSETQRNKGNFPGRFSGRQFSNSRSEMNVSTLELGDSALYLCASSLQGAYEQYFGPGTRLTVT.

V gene TRBV6-1 combines with J gene TRBJ2-2; 7 bases fit TRBD2. V dropped 4 bases and J dropped 7; count of bases not matched to a gene: 9. Germline CDR1 MNHNS, CDR2 SASEGT. The CDR3 runs 15 residues. This chain's CDR3 is CASSVGTIGVGELFF. DNA for the CDR3: TGTGCCAGCAGTGTGGGGACTATTGGTGTCGGGGAGCTGTTTTTT.

The rearrangement links TRBV5-6 to TRBJ1-1; a weak D match, TRBD1 (5 bases). This CDR3 spans 16 amino acids. From germline, CDR1 is SGHDT and CDR2 YYEEEE. Trimming shortened V by 2 bases and J by 6 bases, and 20 bases separated the two germline ends. The CDR3 DNA is TGTGCCAGCAGCTTCAACGGGGGGAGCGGGTTGGCTGAAGCTTTCTTT. The encoded protein is CASSFNGGSGLAEAFF.

A single count supports this clone. The chain couples TRBV9 to TRBJ2-7; TRBD2 matches 9 bases. Germline V gene data show CDR1 as SGDLS and CDR2 as YYNGEE. CDR3 length: 14 residues. Trimming removed 2 bases from V and 5 bases from J; junction bases left unmatched: 5. The chain's CDR3 is CASSVGGRAHEQYF. The CDR3, as DNA: TGTGCCAGCAGCGTTGGCGGGAGGGCCCACGAGCAGTACTTC.

The V call is TRBV18, the J call TRBJ2-5; D is perhaps TRBD1 (6 bases). The CDR3 has 13 amino acids. V was shortened by 3 bases and J by 5 bases, with 10 bases between the two germline ends. Germline-derived CDR1 and CDR2 are KGHSH and LQKENI. The CDR3 reads CASSPNREETQYF. CDR3 DNA: TGTGCCAGCTCACCGAACAGGGAGGAGACCCAGTACTTC. The complete variable domain, with remaining parts taken from reference TRBV18 and TRBJ2-5, reads NAGVMQNPRHLVRRRGQEARLRCSPMKGHSHVYWYRQLPEEGLKFMVYLQKENIIDESGMPKERFSAEFPKEGPSILRIQQVVRGDSAAYFCASSPNREETQYFGPGTRLLVL.

This rearrangement joins TRBV19 to TRBJ2-7; D is tentatively TRBD1 or TRBD2 (6 bases each). Per the germline V gene, CDR1 is LNHDA and CDR2 is SQIVND (reference sequence). V was clipped by 6 bases and J by 5 bases, with 14 bases between them. The CDR3 is 13 residues long. CDR3 amino acids: CASSKQGLNEQYF. The CDR3 nucleotides read TGTGCCAGTAGCAAACAGGGACTGAACGAGCAGTACTTC.

This clone was counted once. The chain couples TRBV5-1 to TRBJ2-5; weak D call: TRBD2 (5 bases). Germline loops: CDR1 SGHRS, CDR2 YFSETQ. The CDR3 spans 12 residues. V was pared by 2 bases and J by 5 bases, with 7 bases between. The CDR3 loop reads CASSLRRETQYF. The CDR3 bases are TGCGCCAGCAGCTTAAGGAGGGAGACCCAGTACTTC.

The J gene is TRBJ1-2, the V gene TRBV6-5; D is undetermined. The V gene lost 4 bases and the J gene lost 2 bases, with 8 bases spanning the gap. The CDR3 sequence is 13 residues long. Germline assignment: CDR1 MNHEY and CDR2 SVGAGI. CDR3 coding DNA: TGTGCCAGCAGTTCCACTGTCAACTATGGCTACACCTTC. Residues: CASSSTVNYGYTF.

The CDR3 spells CASSPGLAVTGELFF. DNA for the CDR3: TGCGCCAGCAGCCCGGGACTAGCAGTCACCGGGGAGCTGTTTTTT. This chain uses TRBV5-1 with TRBJ2-2; 9 bases match TRBD2. The germline gives CDR1 SGHRS, CDR2 YFSETQ. The CDR3 runs to 15 residues. With 4 bases clipped from V and 4 bases from J, the junction kept 5 bases outside the gene matches.

V usage is TRBV29-1 and J usage is TRBJ1-1; 9 bases fit TRBD1. With V trimmed by 5 bases and J by 6 bases, 10 bases remained unmatched. Germline loops: CDR1 SQVTM, CDR2 ANQGSEA. The CDR3 totals 14 residues. The CDR3 protein is CSVIPGQGSAEAFF. In DNA form, the CDR3 reads TGCAGCGTTATACCGGGACAGGGAAGCGCTGAAGCTTTCTTT.

The chain carries TRBV6-1 and TRBJ1-4; D ambiguous. The germline V and J ends were trimmed by 6 bases and 10 bases, with 12 bases remaining between them. CDR3 length: 12 amino acids. Germline CDR1 and CDR2: MNHNS and SASEGT. CDR3 amino acids: CASRGNGAKLFF. CDR3 nucleotide sequence: TGTGCCAGCAGGGGGAATGGAGCAAAACTGTTTTTT.

The chain recombines TRBV21-1 with TRBJ2-2; no check of the table's D call, TRBD1, against the DNA was made. TRBV21-1 is given as a pseudogene. The CDR3 length is 16 residues. The CDR3 DNA follows: TGTGCCGGGGAGAAACAGGGGTTTCGACCCACCGGGGAGCTGTTTTTT. Encoded protein: CAGEKQGFRPTGELFF.

J is TRBJ2-7 and V is TRBV19; D may be TRBD1 (6 bases). The CDR3 runs to 14 residues. Trimming cost V 7 bases and J 3 bases, with 16 bases left between them. CDR1 is LNHDA and CDR2 is SQIVND in the germline V gene (reference sequence). The CDR3 bases are TGTGCCAGTAATCCAGGGGCAGGGGTCTACGAGCAGTACTTC. Translation: CASNPGAGVYEQYF.

The chain carries TRBV27 and TRBJ1-1; D unresolved. This CDR3 is built from 14 residues. V gave up 7 bases and J gave up 3 bases, with 15 bases separating them. Germline V gene data show CDR1 as MNHEY and CDR2 as SMNVEV (reference sequence). CDR3 sequence reads: CASIGRGGHTEAFF. Here the CDR3 DNA reads TGTGCCAGCATTGGGAGAGGCGGTCACACTGAAGCTTTCTTT.

The chain joins TRBV9 to TRBJ1-3; D gene uncertain. Germline assignment: CDR1 SGDLS and CDR2 YYNGEE. The CDR3 spans 14 residues. V was pared by 6 bases and J by 0 bases, with 10 bases between. CDR3 bases: TGTGCCAGCAAACCGGCTAGCTCTGGAAACACCATATATTTT. Translated: CASKPASSGNTIYF.

V is TRBV28 and J is TRBJ2-3; D is unclear. Germline CDR1 is MDHEN and CDR2 is SYDVKM. Trimming shortened V by 6 bases and J by 4 bases, and 8 bases separated the two germline ends. CDR3 size: 12 residues. In nucleotides, the CDR3 is TGTGCCAGCAGAGGGCCAGCAGATACGCAGTATTTT. Its protein product is CASRGPADTQYF.

Concerning this clone: Mismatch with germline at one junction end may stem from a read error. This chain connects TRBV29-1 to TRBJ1-1; no firm D call. The CDR3 covers 12 residues. The germline gives CDR1 SQVTM, CDR2 ANQGSEA. The CDR3 is CSVEGSSTEAFF. For the CDR3, the DNA is TGCAGCGTCGAAGGGTCCAGTACTGAAGCTTTCTTT.

This clone occurred once. V gene TRBV5-6 combines with J gene TRBJ2-1; no clear D. V was clipped by 2 bases and J by 5 bases, with 14 bases between them. CDR3 length equals 15 residues. Germline loops: CDR1 SGHDT, CDR2 YYEEEE. CDR3: CASSFRVVGDNEQFF. In DNA form, the CDR3 reads TGTGCCAGCAGCTTCCGGGTGGTTGGGGACAATGAGCAGTTCTTC. Filled out from reference TRBV5-6 and TRBJ2-1, the complete variable domain reads DAGVTQSPTHLIKTRGQQVTLRCSPKSGHDTVSWYQQALGQGPQFIFQYYEEEERQRGNFPDRFSGHQFPNYSSELNVNALLLGDSALYLCASSFRVVGDNEQFFGPGTRLTVL.

V is TRBV30 and J is TRBJ2-1; unclear D gene. V was shortened by 3 bases and J by 0 bases, with 3 bases between the two germline ends. Germline V CDR1 and CDR2: GTSNPN, SVGIG (reference sequence). The CDR3 extends over 12 amino acids. The chain's CDR3 is CAWRSSYNEQFF. The CDR3 bases are TGTGCCTGGAGGAGCTCCTACAATGAGCAGTTCTTC.

This chain connects TRBV14 to TRBJ2-2; D unresolved. The CDR3 runs 14 residues. Germline loops: CDR1 SGHDN, CDR2 FVKESK. V dropped 1 base and J dropped 4 bases, with 7 bases sitting between them. The CDR3 protein is CASSQGPVTGELFF. The CDR3 bases are TGTGCCAGCAGCCAAGGGCCGGTCACCGGGGAGCTGTTTTTT.

The gene calls are TRBV5-5 and TRBJ2-7, with TRBD1 matching over 7 bases. CDR1 SGHKS and CDR2 YYEKEE come from the germline V gene (reference sequence). V shed 4 bases, J shed 0 bases, and the junction held 4 bases outside the gene matches. The CDR3 is 14 amino acids. The CDR3 protein is CASSPGQISYEQYF. The CDR3 DNA follows: TGTGCCAGCAGCCCGGGACAGATCTCCTACGAGCAGTACTTC. The full variable domain, its missing parts supplied by reference TRBV5-5 and TRBJ2-7, is DAGVTQSPTHLIKTRGQQVTLRCSPISGHKSVSWYQQVLGQGPQFIFQYYEKEERGRGNFPDRFSARQFPNYSSELNVNALLLGDSALYLCASSPGQISYEQYFGPGTRLTVT.